Below are 19 T cell receptor beta chains sequenced from a single sample in a study of blood T cell repertoires in COVID-19. TCRdb keeps only in-frame clones here, not all; method: immunoSEQ multiplex PCR. The table records about 140,000 clones, around nine tenths of them present only once. The specimen sequenced was peripheral blood. The receptor source for this set is a human donor in a cohort sampled during active COVID-19.

The chain employs TRBV7-3 and TRBJ2-3, with 8 bases that match TRBD1. The CDR3 is 14 amino acids. The germline gives CDR1 SGHTA, CDR2 FQGTGA. J gave up 5 bases and V 5 bases, and 6 bases lay outside the gene matches. The CDR3 region is CASSTGQGRDTQYF. In nucleotides, the CDR3 is TGTGCCAGCAGCACCGGACAGGGTAGAGATACGCAGTATTTT.

This chain uses TRBV11-2 with TRBJ1-6; 7 bases align to TRBD1. The CDR3 covers 15 residues. Germline V gene lookup returns CDR1 SGHAT and CDR2 FQNNGV. V shed 4 bases and J 14 bases; nucleotides not matched to a gene: 14. This CDR3 reads CASSSRTGSLLALHF. The CDR3 DNA sequence: TGTGCCAGCAGCTCAAGGACAGGATCGTTATTGGCCCTCCACTTT.

The J gene is TRBJ1-1, the V gene TRBV28; D is perhaps TRBD1 (5 bases). The CDR3 has 15 amino acids. Germline V lookup: CDR1 MDHEN, CDR2 SYDVKM. Trimming cost V 8 bases and J 5 bases, with 21 bases left between them. Here the CDR3 DNA reads TGTGCCAGCTCTACCTGGGGATCCTCAGGGACTGAAGCTTTCTTT. Residues: CASSTWGSSGTEAFF. Based on the CDR3 plus reference TRBV28 and TRBJ1-1, the full variable domain is DVKVTQSSRYLVKRTGEKVFLECVQDMDHENMFWYRQDPGLGLRLIYFSYDVKMKEKGDIPEGYSVSREKKERFSLILESASTNQTSMYLCASSTWGSSGTEAFFGQGTRLTVV.

The chain carries TRBV6-5 and TRBJ1-2; no firm D call. This CDR3 comprises 14 residues. Trimming took 4 bases from V and 4 from J, leaving 13 bases between them. In germline, CDR1 is MNHEY, CDR2 SVGAGI. The CDR3, as DNA: TGTGCCAGCAGTTCCCTGGGCGGGGTCTATGGCTACACCTTC. Amino acid sequence: CASSSLGGVYGYTF.

The V and J genes are TRBV7-2 and TRBJ1-5; 7 bases align to TRBD1. Trimming took 5 bases from V and 2 from J; bases not matched to a gene: 9. This CDR3 spans 16 amino acids. Germline V CDR1 and CDR2: SGHTA, FQGNSA. In DNA form, the CDR3 reads TGTGCCAGCAGCCTCCCACAGGGGATCGGCAATCAGCCCCAGCATTTT. Translating it yields CASSLPQGIGNQPQHF.

This clone was seen once. The chain combines TRBV10-3 with TRBJ2-5, with D possibly matching TRBD2 (6 bases). Trimming left V 6 bases short and J 2 bases short, with 16 bases between. Germline CDR1 is ENHRY and CDR2 is SYGVKD. This CDR3 spans 15 amino acids. The CDR3 sequence: CAISGPPGLQETQYF. CDR3 coding DNA: TGTGCCATCAGCGGCCCTCCGGGACTTCAAGAGACCCAGTACTTC.

This sequence joins TRBV29-1 and TRBJ2-7; 14 nucleotides match TRBD2. CDR3 size: 15 residues. The V segment lost 8 bases and the J segment 4 bases; nucleotides outside the gene matches: 10. Germline V gene data show CDR1 as SQVTM and CDR2 as ANQGSEA. As DNA, the CDR3 is TGCAGCTTTCGGACTAGCGGGAGGATTGGATACGAGCAGTACTTC. This gives the protein CSFRTSGRIGYEQYF.

The chain carries TRBV6-6 and TRBJ2-6; D is ambiguous. Trimming left V 2 bases short and J 0 bases short, with 8 bases between. The length of the CDR3 is 16 residues. Germline V gives CDR1 MNHNY, CDR2 SVGAGI (reference sequence). Here the CDR3 reads CASSYVGISGANVLTF. CDR3 DNA: TGTGCCAGCAGTTACGTGGGCATCTCTGGGGCCAACGTCCTGACTTTC.

This clone has only one observation. The chain couples TRBV19 to TRBJ2-7, with 9 bases identical to TRBD2. J gave up 3 bases and V 1 base, and 7 bases lay outside the gene matches. Germline V gene sequence: CDR1 LNHDA, CDR2 SQIVND (reference sequence). The CDR3 extends over 16 amino acids. The DNA for the CDR3 is TGTGCCAGTAGTATAGGATCGGCTAGCGGGGTCTACGAGCAGTACTTC. Residues: CASSIGSASGVYEQYF. Full variable domain (outside the CDR3, taken from reference TRBV19 and TRBJ2-7): DGGITQSPKYLFRKEGQNVTLSCEQNLNHDAMYWYRQDPGQGLRLIYYSQIVNDFQKGDIAEGYSVSREKKESFPLTVTSAQKNPTAFYLCASSIGSASGVYEQYFGPGTRLTVT.

This rearrangement joins TRBV30 to TRBJ2-7; TRBD2 agrees at 11 bases. This CDR3 contains 14 residues. Trimming took 2 bases from V and 3 from J; bases not matched to a gene: 3. Germline assignment: CDR1 GTSNPN and CDR2 SVGIG (reference sequence). CDR3 in amino acids: CAWSPGTSGYEQYF. As DNA, the CDR3 is TGTGCCTGGAGTCCCGGGACTAGCGGCTACGAGCAGTACTTC.

V is TRBV7-9 and J is TRBJ1-2; no firm D call. V lost 0 bases and J 3 bases, leaving 8 bases between the germline ends. The CDR3 length is 14 residues. The germline gives CDR1 SEHNR, CDR2 FQNEAQ (reference sequence). In DNA, the CDR3 is TGTGCCAGCAGCTTAGCACAGAGCCACTATGGCTACACCTTC. Translated: CASSLAQSHYGYTF.

In nucleotides, the CDR3 is TGTGCCAGCAGCCAAGTTAGAGGAAACACCATATATTTT. Translating it yields CASSQVRGNTIYF. The V and J genes are TRBV3-1 (or the pseudogene TRBV3-2) and TRBJ1-3; no definite D call. The V and J ends lost 1 base and 4 bases respectively, with 5 bases between them. This CDR3 contains 13 residues. Germline V lookup: CDR1 LGHDT, CDR2 YNNKEL (reference sequence).

This chain joins TRBV6-6 and TRBJ1-1; the D is unclear. Germline CDR1 and CDR2: MNHNY and SVGAGI (reference sequence). This CDR3 is built from 12 residues. V dropped 2 bases and J dropped 6 bases, with 7 bases sitting between them. In DNA, the CDR3 is TGTGCCAGCAGTTACGGGAGCCCTGAAGCTTTCTTT. It yields the protein CASSYGSPEAFF.

This chain links TRBV7-2 with TRBJ2-3, with 8 bases identical to TRBD2. The germline V gene has CDR1 SGHTA and CDR2 FQGNSA. V was pared by 6 bases and J by 1 base, with 0 bases of the junction left unmatched. CDR3 length: 13 residues. The chain's CDR3 is CASRAGGTDTQYF. In nucleotides, the CDR3 is TGTGCCAGCAGAGCGGGGGGCACAGATACGCAGTATTTT. The complete variable domain, with remaining parts taken from reference TRBV7-2 and TRBJ2-3, reads GAGVSQSPSNKVTEKGKDVELRCDPISGHTALYWYRQSLGQGLEFLIYFQGNSAPDKSGLPSDRFSAERTGGSVSTLTIQRTQQEDSAVYLCASRAGGTDTQYFGPGTRLTVL.

This clone has more than one count but fewer than ten. The chain is built from TRBV18 and TRBJ2-7; 8 bases are shared with TRBD2. Per the germline V gene, CDR1 is KGHSH and CDR2 is LQKENI. The junction had 11 bases not matched to a gene; V was cut back by 6 bases and J by 7 bases. This CDR3 comprises 14 residues. The CDR3 region is CASSHEAGVREQYF. CDR3 bases: TGTGCCAGCTCCCACGAAGCGGGGGTAAGGGAGCAGTACTTC. Variable domain in full (rest from reference TRBV18 and TRBJ2-7): NAGVMQNPRHLVRRRGQEARLRCSPMKGHSHVYWYRQLPEEGLKFMVYLQKENIIDESGMPKERFSAEFPKEGPSILRIQQVVRGDSAAYFCASSHEAGVREQYFGPGTRLTVT.

The J gene is TRBJ2-7, the V gene TRBV11-2; 7 nucleotides match TRBD2. The CDR3 is made up of 15 amino acids. Germline values: CDR1 SGHAT, CDR2 FQNNGV. The V segment lost 2 bases and the J segment 4 bases; nucleotides outside the gene matches: 8. Written as DNA, the CDR3 is TGTGCCAGCAGCTTAAGGTCGGGGGGTGGGTACGAGCAGTACTTC. Translated: CASSLRSGGGYEQYF.

This chain joins TRBV7-2 and TRBJ2-1, with a weak D call TRBD2 (5 bases). This CDR3 contains 13 residues. Germline V lookup: CDR1 SGHTA, CDR2 FQGNSA. The germline V and J ends were trimmed by 6 bases and 9 bases, with 15 bases remaining between them. The DNA of the CDR3 is TGTGCCAGCAGTCCGCTGAGTCGGGGTGAGCAGTTCTTC. It codes for CASSPLSRGEQFF. The full variable domain, with the rest looked up from reference TRBV7-2 and TRBJ2-1, is GAGVSQSPSNKVTEKGKDVELRCDPISGHTALYWYRQSLGQGLEFLIYFQGNSAPDKSGLPSDRFSAERTGGSVSTLTIQRTQQEDSAVYLCASSPLSRGEQFFGPGTRLTVL.

The chain carries TRBV27 and TRBJ1-4; TRBD1 matches 8 bases. Germline V gene data show CDR1 as MNHEY and CDR2 as SMNVEV (reference sequence). The CDR3 loop spans 14 amino acids. Trimming at V came to 4 bases and at J to 8 bases, leaving 6 bases not matched to a gene. The CDR3 here is CASSYQGAREKLFF. The CDR3 nucleotides read TGTGCCAGCAGTTACCAGGGGGCGCGGGAAAAACTGTTTTTT.

The chain uses TRBV12-3 or TRBV12-4 and TRBJ1-3; 7 nucleotides agree with TRBD1. The CDR3 loop spans 13 amino acids. V was clipped by 2 bases and J by 7 bases; unmatched bases: 2. The CDR3 sequence is CASSLRQGNTIYF. The CDR3, as DNA: TGTGCCAGCAGTTTAAGACAGGGCAACACCATATATTTT.